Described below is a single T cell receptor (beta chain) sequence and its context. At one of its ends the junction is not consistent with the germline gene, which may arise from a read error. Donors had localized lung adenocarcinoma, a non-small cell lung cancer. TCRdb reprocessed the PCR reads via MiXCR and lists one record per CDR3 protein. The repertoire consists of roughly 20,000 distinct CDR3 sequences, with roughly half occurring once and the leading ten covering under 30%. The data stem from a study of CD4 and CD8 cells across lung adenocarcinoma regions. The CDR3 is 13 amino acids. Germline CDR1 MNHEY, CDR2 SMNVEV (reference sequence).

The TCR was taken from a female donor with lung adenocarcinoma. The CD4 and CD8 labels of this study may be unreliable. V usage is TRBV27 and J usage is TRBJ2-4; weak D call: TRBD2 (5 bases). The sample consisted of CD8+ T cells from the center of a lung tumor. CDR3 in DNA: TGTGCGAGCAGAGGGCTTGAACAAGACATCCAGTACTTC. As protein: CASRGLEQDIQYF.